This passage covers 25 T cell receptor beta chains from one sample sequenced in a study of early T cells in non-severe SARS-CoV-2 infection. TCRdb ran MiXCR on the 5' RACE reads and lists one entry per CDR3 protein. This sample has some 71,000 distinct CDR3 sequences, with over 8% found just once. The sequenced sample was whole blood, obtained at baseline. These TCRs come from an adult who was a healthcare worker with PCR-confirmed SARS-CoV-2 infection or an uninfected control (not recorded which).

The V gene is TRBV5-1, the J gene TRBJ2-1; the match to TRBD1 covers 7 bases. The germline CDR1 and CDR2 sequences are SGHRS and YFSETQ. V trimming: 3 bases; J trimming: 9 bases; junction bases outside the gene matches: 9. This CDR3 comprises 14 residues. The CDR3 nucleotides read TGCGCCAGCAGCTCCCTCGACAGGGTGGGTGAGCAGTTCTTC. This codes for CASSSLDRVGEQFF. Drawing the rest from reference TRBV5-1 and TRBJ2-1, the complete variable domain is KAGVTQTPRYLIKTRGQQVTLSCSPISGHRSVSWYQQTPGQGLQFLFEYFSETQRNKGNFPGRFSGRQFSNSRSEMNVSTLELGDSALYLCASSSLDRVGEQFFGPGTRLTVL.

The sample holds many counts of this clonotype. The gene calls are TRBV10-3 and TRBJ2-3; D call uncertain. V lost 0 bases, J lost 2 bases, and 18 bases lay in between. Per germline, CDR1 ENHRY and CDR2 SYGVKD. The CDR3 has 18 amino acids. Here the CDR3 DNA reads TGTGCCATCAGTGAGTCGGTCCAGACGCGTGGCATCACAGATACGCAGTATTTT. Protein sequence: CAISESVQTRGITDTQYF.

In this sample, this clonotype turned up a few times. Here the CDR3 reads CASRRNTQGANYGYTF. CDR3 nucleotides: TGTGCCAGCCGCCGCAATACACAGGGAGCTAACTATGGCTACACCTTC. J is TRBJ1-2 and V is TRBV6-1; D perhaps matches TRBD1 (6 bases). The CDR3 runs 16 residues. V lost 8 bases and J 0 bases, leaving 19 bases between the germline ends. The germline V gene encodes CDR1 MNHNS and CDR2 SASEGT.

This clonotype appeared a few times. The chain couples TRBV2 to TRBJ2-7, with D uncertain. The CDR3 spans 12 residues. V was trimmed by 7 bases and J by 6 bases, leaving 13 bases between them. The germline V gene has CDR1 SNHLY and CDR2 FYNNEI. DNA for the CDR3: TGTGCCAGCATTCTACGAGGCGCCGAGCAGTACTTC. It translates to CASILRGAEQYF.

The genes are TRBV28 and TRBJ2-7, with D possibly being TRBD1 (6 bases). The CDR3 loop spans 13 amino acids. CDR1 and CDR2 from the germline V gene are MDHEN and SYDVKM. Deletions cut 6 bases from V and 0 bases from J, with 9 bases between. The CDR3 DNA is TGTGCCAGCAGGCAACAGGGCTCCTACGAGCAGTACTTC. The encoded protein is CASRQQGSYEQYF.

This clonotype was found a few times. This chain links TRBV7-3 with TRBJ2-5; weak D call: TRBD2 (5 bases). The CDR3 runs 15 residues. Trimming pared 0 bases from V and 2 bases from J, leaving 10 bases between. The germline gives CDR1 SGHTA, CDR2 FQGTGA. The CDR3 DNA sequence: TGTGCCAGCAGCTTAACTTTGGAGCGGCAAGAGACCCAGTACTTC. It translates to CASSLTLERQETQYF.

This clonotype was seen repeatedly, ten times or more. The V and J genes are TRBV7-9 and TRBJ2-7, with D unclear. The CDR3 totals 13 residues. CDR1 and CDR2 from the germline V gene are SEHNR and FQNEAQ (reference sequence). V shed 1 base and J shed 5 bases, with 9 bases lying between them. The CDR3 region has the DNA TGTGCCAGCAGCTTAGGAACAGCCAACGAGCAGTACTTC. This sequence encodes CASSLGTANEQYF.

The genes are TRBV21-1 and TRBJ2-7. TRBV21-1 is a documented pseudogene. The CDR3 consists of 10 residues. CDR3 in amino acids: CAGGYYEQYF. CDR3 bases: TGTGCCGGTGGGTACTACGAGCAGTACTTC.

The sample holds a few counts of this clonotype. The rearrangement uses TRBV5-5 and TRBJ2-3, with 7 bases fitting TRBD1. Germline V gene sequence: CDR1 SGHKS, CDR2 YYEKEE (reference sequence). This CDR3 comprises 17 residues. V lost 4 bases to trimming and J lost 2 bases; unmatched junction nucleotides: 13. The CDR3: CASSPTGDGWNTDTQYF. In DNA, the CDR3 is TGTGCCAGCAGCCCCACAGGGGATGGGTGGAACACAGATACGCAGTATTTT.

This clonotype was recorded many times. V is TRBV12-3 or TRBV12-4 and J is TRBJ1-1; possible D gene TRBD1, 6 bases. The V gene lost 6 bases and the J gene lost 1 base, with 15 bases spanning the gap. CDR3 length equals 15 residues. CDR3 loop: CASSTGSAGNTEAFF. The CDR3, as DNA: TGTGCCAGCAGCACAGGGAGTGCCGGGAACACTGAAGCTTTCTTT.

The sample holds many counts of this clonotype. The chain links TRBV7-2 to TRBJ1-5; perhaps TRBD1 as D (5 bases). V dropped 1 base and J dropped 3 bases, with 13 bases sitting between them. CDR1 and CDR2 (germline): SGHTA, FQGNSA. The CDR3 extends over 16 amino acids. CDR3 bases: TGTGCCAGCAGCTTAGTACTGGGGGGACTCAATCAGCCCCAGCATTTT. It specifies CASSLVLGGLNQPQHF.

This clonotype has ten or more counts. The gene calls are TRBV20-1 and TRBJ2-1, with unresolved D. Germline-derived CDR1 and CDR2 are DFQATT and SNEGSKA (reference sequence). The CDR3 consists of 13 residues. The V gene lost 3 bases and the J gene lost 0 bases, with 6 bases spanning the gap. The CDR3 protein is CSARYYSYNEQFF. The CDR3, as DNA: TGCAGTGCTAGGTACTACTCCTACAATGAGCAGTTCTTC.

This clonotype was found many times. The chain combines TRBV5-1 with TRBJ2-5; possibly TRBD2 for D (5 bases). Germline V lookup: CDR1 SGHRS, CDR2 YFSETQ. The germline V and J ends were trimmed by 2 bases and 5 bases, with 16 bases remaining between them. The CDR3 contains 15 residues. CDR3: CASSFGMAQAETQYF. The CDR3 nucleotides are TGCGCCAGCAGCTTCGGGATGGCTCAGGCGGAGACCCAGTACTTC.

The chain is built from TRBV14 and TRBJ1-2, with D hard to call. V lost 0 bases and J 2 bases, leaving 7 bases between the germline ends. The CDR3 loop spans 14 amino acids. Germline CDR1 SGHDN, CDR2 FVKESK. This CDR3 is CASSQDLQNYGYTF. CDR3 in DNA: TGTGCCAGCAGCCAAGATTTACAGAACTATGGCTACACCTTC.

This chain connects TRBV12-3 or TRBV12-4 to TRBJ1-1; D ambiguous. The CDR3 contains 14 residues. Trimming removed 5 bases from V and 1 base from J, with 11 bases in between. The CDR3 DNA reads as TGTGCCAGCAGTCCAGGTCGGGGGAACACTGAAGCTTTCTTT. The encoded protein is CASSPGRGNTEAFF.

Ten or more counts support this clonotype. The rearrangement links TRBV20-1 to TRBJ2-2; 11 positions agree with TRBD2. Germline V gene data show CDR1 as DFQATT and CDR2 as SNEGSKA (reference sequence). The CDR3 consists of 17 residues. J was trimmed by 2 bases and V by 0 bases; bases with no gene match: 5. In DNA, the CDR3 is TGCAGTGCTAGAGACGCTCTAGCGGGAGGTAACACCGGGGAGCTGTTTTTT. Translating it yields CSARDALAGGNTGELFF.

This clonotype is labeled medium-sized. This rearrangement joins TRBV7-8 to TRBJ2-1; weak D call: TRBD1 (6 bases). This CDR3 contains 12 residues. Trimming took off 5 bases at V and 10 bases at J, with 12 bases between the two ends. Germline V gene data show CDR1 as SGHVS and CDR2 as FQNEAQ. The CDR3 bases are TGTGCCAGCAGCACCGGACAGCCCGAGCAGTTCTTC. Its translation is CASSTGQPEQFF.

This clonotype was detected ten times or more. This chain joins TRBV24-1 and TRBJ1-2; the D is unclear. V was trimmed by 4 bases and J by 2 bases, leaving 10 bases between them. The germline V gene has CDR1 KGHDR and CDR2 SFDVKD. The CDR3 spans 14 residues. The CDR3 sequence: CATSEQQKNYGYTF. Here the CDR3 DNA reads TGTGCCACCAGTGAGCAACAGAAGAACTATGGCTACACCTTC.

This clonotype was seen many times. The genes are TRBV28 and TRBJ2-7; 9 nucleotides match TRBD1. This CDR3 region has 15 residues. J gave up 6 bases and V 6 bases, and 12 bases lay outside the gene matches. Germline lookup yields CDR1 MDHEN and CDR2 SYDVKM. In DNA, the CDR3 is TGTGCCAGCAGGCGAGGACAGGGGCTTCCACCCGAGCAGTACTTC. This sequence encodes CASRRGQGLPPEQYF.

The chain carries TRBV4-3 and TRBJ1-1; D gene ambiguous. Germline V gene lookup returns CDR1 LGHNA and CDR2 YSLEER. This CDR3 spans 14 amino acids. Trimming took 0 bases from V and 5 from J, leaving 10 bases between them. The CDR3 loop reads CASSQDSGFTEAFF. The CDR3, as DNA: TGCGCCAGCAGCCAAGATTCTGGGTTTACTGAAGCTTTCTTT.

This clonotype was found many times. This chain connects TRBV28 to TRBJ2-5; D not certain. Trimming shortened V by 7 bases and J by 7 bases, and 10 bases separated the two germline ends. Germline CDR1 reads MDHEN; CDR2 reads SYDVKM. The CDR3 extends over 11 amino acids. CDR3 DNA sequence: TGTGCCAGCAACGATGGGGTGACCCAGTACTTC. It specifies CASNDGVTQYF.

Only a few counts were recorded for this clonotype. This chain links TRBV29-1 with TRBJ2-5, with D perhaps TRBD1 (6 bases). CDR1 SQVTM and CDR2 ANQGSEA come from the germline V gene. The CDR3 is 13 amino acids. V was trimmed by 5 bases and J by 4 bases, leaving 14 bases between them. The CDR3 reads CSVRRLGGETQYF. As DNA, the CDR3 is TGCAGCGTTAGGAGGTTAGGGGGAGAGACCCAGTACTTC. The full variable domain, completed using reference TRBV29-1 and TRBJ2-5, is SAVISQKPSRDICQRGTSLTIQCQVDSQVTMMFWYRQQPGQSLTLIATANQGSEATYESGFVIDKFPISRPNLTFSTLTVSNMSPEDSSIYLCSVRRLGGETQYFGPGTRLLVL.

The chain recombines TRBV25-1 with TRBJ1-1, with TRBD1 matching 7 bases. Germline CDR1 reads MGHDK; CDR2 reads SYGVNS. The junction had 2 bases not matched to a gene; V was cut back by 6 bases and J by 4 bases. The CDR3 is 12 residues long. CDR3 amino acids: CASRQGSTEAFF. CDR3 nucleotide sequence: TGTGCCAGCAGACAGGGGAGCACTGAAGCTTTCTTT.

This clonotype was counted at least ten times. The chain uses TRBV6-2 or TRBV6-3 and TRBJ2-3; 10 nucleotides match TRBD2. Looked up from germline, CDR1 is MNHEY and CDR2 is SVGEGT. Trimming at V came to 4 bases and at J to 0 bases, leaving 10 bases not matched to a gene. CDR3 length: 18 residues. The CDR3 sequence is CASSSLVLAGRSTDTQYF. CDR3 DNA sequence: TGTGCCAGCAGTTCACTCGTACTAGCGGGAAGGAGCACAGATACGCAGTATTTT.

This clonotype came up many times. J is TRBJ2-5 and V is TRBV28; D ambiguous. CDR3 length equals 12 residues. Per germline, CDR1 MDHEN and CDR2 SYDVKM. Trimming took 4 bases from V and 7 from J, leaving 10 bases between them. CDR3 residues: CASSSRAATQYF. Written as DNA, the CDR3 is TGTGCCAGCAGTTCTCGGGCCGCGACCCAGTACTTC. Combining the CDR3 with reference TRBV28 and TRBJ2-5 gives the whole variable domain DVKVTQSSRYLVKRTGEKVFLECVQDMDHENMFWYRQDPGLGLRLIYFSYDVKMKEKGDIPEGYSVSREKKERFSLILESASTNQTSMYLCASSSRAATQYFGPGTRLLVL.